This passage covers 29 T cell receptor beta chains from one sample sequenced in a study of EBV T-cell therapy then PD-1 blockade in nasopharyngeal carcinoma. The repertoire was sequenced with immunoSEQ multiplex PCR; TCRdb's copy has only in-frame clones and lacks some. The data hold some 14,000 clones, with around four fifths observed a single time. Treatment reported: AdE1-LMPpoly-expanded autologous EBV-specific T-cell therapy followed by anti-PD-1 nivolumab. Antigens for these TCRs are unknown. The specimen was CD8+ T cells from blood, collected around day 100 from a patient whose treatment included autologous EBV-specific T cells and nivolumab. The receptor source for this set is a man in his forties with nasopharyngeal carcinoma.

The chain recombines TRBV30 with TRBJ2-3, with D uncertain. Deletions cut 2 bases from V and 2 bases from J, with 5 bases between. Germline assignment: CDR1 GTSNPN and CDR2 SVGIG (reference sequence). CDR3 length equals 12 residues. CDR3 residues: CAWSLITDTQYF. The CDR3 DNA reads TGTGCCTGGAGTCTCATCACAGATACGCAGTATTTT.

The chain couples TRBV7-9 to TRBJ2-3; D not certain. Deletions cut 5 bases from V and 2 bases from J, with 11 bases between. The V gene's germline CDR1 is SEHNR and CDR2 FQNEAQ (reference sequence). CDR3 size: 14 residues. CDR3 loop: CASSEGPYTDTQYF. CDR3 DNA: TGTGCCAGCAGCGAAGGCCCCTACACAGATACGCAGTATTTT.

The chain combines TRBV9 with TRBJ1-4, with TRBD1 identical over 7 bases. V lost 0 bases and J lost 6; bases outside the gene matches: 5. The CDR3 is 15 residues long. Germline V lookup: CDR1 SGDLS, CDR2 YYNGEE. CDR3 in DNA: TGTGCCAGCAGCGTAGAACAGGGGTTCTATGAAAAACTGTTTTTT. Amino acid sequence: CASSVEQGFYEKLFF.

V usage is TRBV19 and J usage is TRBJ1-5; D call uncertain. Between the trimmed V and J ends, which lost 3 bases and 5 bases, there was a span of 14 bases. The length of the CDR3 is 15 residues. CDR1 is LNHDA and CDR2 is SQIVND in the germline V gene (reference sequence). The CDR3 sequence: CASSIQDGPYQPQHF. The CDR3 DNA is TGTGCCAGTAGTATTCAGGACGGTCCCTATCAGCCCCAGCATTTT.

This rearrangement joins TRBV4-1 to TRBJ1-2; the D is unclear. V shed 0 bases and J shed 4 bases, with 9 bases lying between them. The CDR3 is made up of 14 amino acids. CDR1 is MGHRA and CDR2 is YSYEKL in the germline V gene. The CDR3 is CASSQDRSLYGYTF. The DNA of the CDR3 is TGCGCCAGCAGCCAAGACAGGAGCCTCTATGGCTACACCTTC.

Only a few counts were recorded for this clone. The gene calls are TRBV5-1 and TRBJ1-4; 7 bases are shared with TRBD1. With V trimmed by 0 bases and J by 8 bases, 7 bases remained unmatched. This CDR3 has 15 residues. Per the germline V gene, CDR1 is SGHRS and CDR2 is YFSETQ. The CDR3, as DNA: TGCGCCAGCAGCTTGGAGGGGGCTTATAGCGAAAAACTGTTTTTT. Its translation is CASSLEGAYSEKLFF.

The chain links TRBV10-3 to TRBJ1-2, with a tentative D call TRBD1 (6 bases). V gave up 8 bases and J gave up 7 bases, with 14 bases separating them. The germline V gene encodes CDR1 ENHRY and CDR2 SYGVKD. There are 12 residues in the CDR3. CDR3 nucleotides: TGTGCCATCTTAAGGGGGGCTCTTGGCTACACCTTC. Translated, it gives CAILRGALGYTF.

This rearrangement joins TRBV5-1 to TRBJ2-1, with D perhaps matching TRBD1 or TRBD2 (5 bases each). The V gene's germline CDR1 is SGHRS and CDR2 YFSETQ. This CDR3 is 15 amino acids long. With 7 bases removed from V and 0 bases from J, the gap between germline ends came to 14 bases. The DNA of the CDR3 is TGCGCCAGCGAACGAACTGGGGGCTCCTACAATGAGCAGTTCTTC. Translating it yields CASERTGGSYNEQFF.

This clone has only a few counts. The V call is TRBV5-5, the J call TRBJ1-2; a possible D gene is TRBD1 (6 bases). V lost 0 bases, J lost 4 bases, and 10 bases lay in between. The CDR3 length is 14 residues. CDR1 is SGHKS, CDR2 YYEKEE, per germline (reference sequence). CDR3 in amino acids: CASSLGGGGYGYTF. In DNA, the CDR3 is TGTGCCAGCAGCTTGGGCGGGGGCGGCTATGGCTACACCTTC.

This clone ranks as medium-sized. The gene calls are TRBV19 and TRBJ2-7; a possible D gene is TRBD1 (6 bases). V lost 3 bases, J lost 1 base, and 10 bases lay in between. This CDR3 has 14 residues. Germline lookup yields CDR1 LNHDA and CDR2 SQIVND (reference sequence). The CDR3 sequence: CASSIDGTSYEQYF. The CDR3 DNA reads TGTGCCAGTAGTATCGACGGGACATCCTACGAGCAGTACTTC.

This rearrangement joins TRBV27 to TRBJ1-3; D unresolved. Trimming cost V 6 bases and J 8 bases, with 14 bases left between them. The germline V gene has CDR1 MNHEY and CDR2 SMNVEV (reference sequence). CDR3 length: 13 residues. CDR3 DNA: TGTGCCAGCAGCAGTTCCTTCGTAGACACCATATATTTT. Amino acid sequence: CASSSSFVDTIYF.

This clone was observed once. The V gene is TRBV6-4, the J gene TRBJ2-2, with TRBD2 matching 10 bases. This CDR3 is built from 15 residues. V was clipped by 9 bases and J by 4 bases; unmatched bases: 8. Germline CDR1 and CDR2: MRHNA and SNTAGT. Here the CDR3 DNA reads TGTGCCAGTCGAGCGGGGGGGACTCCCACCGGGGAGCTGTTTTTT. This encodes CASRAGGTPTGELFF.

This clone was counted a few times. V and J are TRBV20-1 and TRBJ2-7; the D gene is possibly TRBD2 (5 bases). Per germline, CDR1 DFQATT and CDR2 SNEGSKA (reference sequence). This CDR3 region has 11 residues. Trimming cost V 6 bases and J 6 bases, with 12 bases left between them. The CDR3 DNA reads as TGCAGTGCCCCGAGGGATGGCGAGCAGTACTTC. It yields the protein CSAPRDGEQYF.

The V and J genes are TRBV5-1 and TRBJ1-1; D ambiguous. The CDR3 spans 14 residues. Germline assignment: CDR1 SGHRS and CDR2 YFSETQ. V was clipped by 1 base and J by 0 bases, with 7 bases between them. CDR3 in amino acids: CASSLRSMNTEAFF. The CDR3 DNA reads as TGCGCCAGCAGCTTGCGCAGTATGAACACTGAAGCTTTCTTT. The entire variable domain, with the rest obtained from reference TRBV5-1 and TRBJ1-1, is as follows: KAGVTQTPRYLIKTRGQQVTLSCSPISGHRSVSWYQQTPGQGLQFLFEYFSETQRNKGNFPGRFSGRQFSNSRSEMNVSTLELGDSALYLCASSLRSMNTEAFFGQGTRLTVV.

V is TRBV4-3 and J is TRBJ1-5; perhaps TRBD1 as D (6 bases). The germline V gene encodes CDR1 LGHNA and CDR2 YSLEER. This CDR3 is 17 amino acids long. The V end was cut by 0 bases, the J end by 3 bases, with 15 bases between. This CDR3 reads CASSQDLFGQFNQPQHF. The CDR3 DNA follows: TGCGCCAGCAGCCAAGATCTATTCGGACAGTTCAATCAGCCCCAGCATTTT.

This chain uses TRBV15 with TRBJ2-1, with D possibly matching TRBD2 (6 bases). Germline V lookup: CDR1 LNHNV, CDR2 YYDKDF (reference sequence). The CDR3 has 15 residues. V lost 0 bases and J 3 bases, leaving 9 bases between the germline ends. CDR3 amino acids: CATSRDRGNYNEQFF. For the CDR3, the DNA is TGTGCCACCAGCAGAGATCGGGGGAACTACAATGAGCAGTTCTTC.

The rearrangement uses TRBV25-1 and TRBJ2-5; TRBD1 is a possible D gene (8 bases). CDR3 length: 12 amino acids. Germline V gene sequence: CDR1 MGHDK, CDR2 SYGVNS. V was pared by 4 bases and J by 9 bases, with 12 bases between. CDR3 sequence reads: CASSAQGGPQYF. The CDR3 region has the DNA TGTGCCAGCAGTGCACAGGGGGGGCCCCAGTACTTC.

The CDR3 bases are TGCGCCAGCAGCTCGGAGGACAGGGGTTATGGCTACACCTTC. Encoded protein: CASSSEDRGYGYTF. The chain combines TRBV5-1 with TRBJ1-2, with TRBD1 identical over 9 bases. The CDR3 totals 14 residues. CDR1 SGHRS and CDR2 YFSETQ come from the germline V gene. V was pared by 3 bases and J by 5 bases, with 5 bases of the junction left unmatched.

V gene TRBV14 combines with J gene TRBJ1-1, with D unresolved. The germline gives CDR1 SGHDN, CDR2 FVKESK. The CDR3 runs 13 residues. Trimming cost V 2 bases and J 8 bases, with 12 bases left between them. CDR3 nucleotides: TGTGCCAGCAGCCAAAGCCCAGGCGGGGAAGCTTTCTTT. Protein product: CASSQSPGGEAFF.

The V call is TRBV24-1, the J call TRBJ2-3; no clear D. Trimming removed 5 bases from V and 10 bases from J, with 18 bases in between. This CDR3 is built from 14 residues. CDR1 is KGHDR and CDR2 is SFDVKD in the germline V gene. In DNA form, the CDR3 reads TGTGCCACCAGTGGTAGAGAGGAAAGTTCCCCGCAGTATTTT. As protein: CATSGREESSPQYF.

This chain connects TRBV6-6 to TRBJ2-3; D is perhaps TRBD1 (5 bases). The length of the CDR3 is 14 residues. Trimming took 7 bases from V and 5 from J, leaving 16 bases between them. The germline V gene has CDR1 MNHNY and CDR2 SVGAGI (reference sequence). CDR3: CASTYGGAGDTQYF. CDR3 bases: TGTGCCAGCACCTACGGTGGGGCCGGAGATACGCAGTATTTT.

The rearrangement joins TRBV15 to TRBJ1-4; D is unresolved. Germline CDR1 LNHNV, CDR2 YYDKDF (reference sequence). The CDR3 has 15 residues. V gave up 0 bases and J gave up 6 bases, with 11 bases separating them. This CDR3 reads CATSRDWGSDEKLFF. In DNA, the CDR3 is TGTGCCACCAGCAGAGATTGGGGTTCGGATGAAAAACTGTTTTTT.

V usage is TRBV13 and J usage is TRBJ2-2; either TRBD1 or TRBD2 may fit D (5 bases each). The CDR3 spans 15 residues. Germline CDR1 and CDR2: PRHDT and FYEKMQ (reference sequence). V was clipped by 5 bases and J by 2 bases, with 12 bases between them. The CDR3 nucleotides are TGTGCCAGCAGCCCAGGGACCGTCAACACCGGGGAGCTGTTTTTT. The encoded protein is CASSPGTVNTGELFF.

V is TRBV4-3 and J is TRBJ1-2, with D perhaps matching TRBD1 (5 bases). CDR3 length equals 19 residues. Trimming left V 2 bases short and J 6 bases short, with 28 bases between. The germline V gene has CDR1 LGHNA and CDR2 YSLEER. This CDR3 is CASSQFERTGGPIGDGYTF. The CDR3 nucleotides are TGCGCCAGCAGCCAATTTGAGAGGACGGGGGGACCTATTGGGGATGGCTACACCTTC.

As for this clone: Other DNA sequences of this sample code for an identical CDR3. V gene TRBV2 combines with J gene TRBJ2-7, with 7 bases matching TRBD1. The CDR3 length is 14 residues. Germline values: CDR1 SNHLY, CDR2 FYNNEI. V was clipped by 3 bases and J by 7 bases; unmatched bases: 9. CDR3 sequence: CASSEKGTVREQYF. In nucleotides, the CDR3 is TGTGCCAGCAGTGAGAAGGGGACAGTACGAGAGCAGTACTTC.

The rearrangement joins TRBV7-8 to TRBJ2-2; D may be TRBD2 (7 bases). V lost 3 bases and J 0 bases, leaving 14 bases between the germline ends. The germline V gene encodes CDR1 SGHVS and CDR2 FQNEAQ. This CDR3 is built from 17 residues. As DNA, the CDR3 is TGTGCCAGCAGCTTCGGGGGGCAGGACCCGAACACCGGGGAGCTGTTTTTT. It encodes CASSFGGQDPNTGELFF. The entire variable domain, with the rest obtained from reference TRBV7-8 and TRBJ2-2, is as follows: GAGVSQSPRYKVAKRGQDVALRCDPISGHVSLFWYQQALGQGPEFLTYFQNEAQLDKSGLPSDRFFAERPEGSVSTLKIQRTQQEDSAVYLCASSFGGQDPNTGELFFGEGSRLTVL.

This chain links TRBV29-1 with TRBJ2-7; TRBD1 aligns across 8 bases. Germline CDR1 reads SQVTM; CDR2 reads ANQGSEA. V was clipped by 4 bases and J by 0 bases; unmatched bases: 2. The length of the CDR3 is 13 residues. CDR3 region: CSVGRGLSYEQYF. CDR3 nucleotides: TGCAGCGTTGGCAGGGGGCTCTCCTACGAGCAGTACTTC.

V gene TRBV13 combines with J gene TRBJ2-3; 9 bases are shared with TRBD2. Germline V gene data show CDR1 as PRHDT and CDR2 as FYEKMQ (reference sequence). This CDR3 is built from 16 residues. Germline trimming cut 6 bases from V and 3 bases from J; bases unmatched to any gene: 10. CDR3 DNA: TGTGCCAGCAGTGAAGTACTGCGGGGGGGAACAGATACGCAGTATTTT. This encodes CASSEVLRGGTDTQYF.

This clone was seen once. The chain couples TRBV7-8 to TRBJ2-1; 7 bases align to TRBD1. Germline trimming cut 1 base from V and 2 bases from J; bases unmatched to any gene: 2. This CDR3 is 15 amino acids long. Germline values: CDR1 SGHVS, CDR2 FQNEAQ. The CDR3: CASSLEDRPYNEQFF. Written as DNA, the CDR3 is TGTGCCAGCAGCTTAGAGGACAGGCCCTACAATGAGCAGTTCTTC.